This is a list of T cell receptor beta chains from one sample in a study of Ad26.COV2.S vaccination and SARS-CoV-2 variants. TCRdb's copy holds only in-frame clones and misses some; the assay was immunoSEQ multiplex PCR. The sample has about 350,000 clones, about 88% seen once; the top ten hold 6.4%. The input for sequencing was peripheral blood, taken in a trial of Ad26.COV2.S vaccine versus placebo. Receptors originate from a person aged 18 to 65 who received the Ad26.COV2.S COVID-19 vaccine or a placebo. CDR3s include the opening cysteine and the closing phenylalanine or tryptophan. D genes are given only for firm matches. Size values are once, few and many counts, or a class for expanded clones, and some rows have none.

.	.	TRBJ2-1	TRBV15	TGTGCCACCAGCAGAGAACAGGTCAGCTCCTACAATGAGCAGTTCTTC	CATSREQVSSYNEQFF
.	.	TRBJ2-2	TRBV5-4	TGTGCCAGCAGCTTGCCCAGTGGTGGGACCGGGGAGCTGTTTTTT	CASSLPSGGTGELFF
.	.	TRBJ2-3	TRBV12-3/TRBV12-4	TGTGCCAGCAGGCGGACTAATACGCAGTATTTT	CASRRTNTQYF
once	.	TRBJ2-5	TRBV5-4	TGTGCCAGCAGCTTGGGCTGGTCGGAGACCCAGTACTTC	CASSLGWSETQYF
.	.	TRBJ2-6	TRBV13	TGTGCCAGCCAAAATGTACAGGGTGTCGGGTCGGGGGCCAACGTCCTGACTTTC	CASQNVQGVGSGANVLTF
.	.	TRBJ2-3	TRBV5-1	TGCGCCAGCAGCTTGTCTCTGACAGGTCGCACAGATACGCAGTATTTT	CASSLSLTGRTDTQYF
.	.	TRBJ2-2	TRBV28	TGTGCCAGCAGTTTAGGGGGCGAAACCGGGGAGCTGTTTTTT	CASSLGGETGELFF
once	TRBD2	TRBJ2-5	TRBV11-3	TGTGCCAGCAGCTCTCTAGCGGGGAACCGCCCCCGAACGCAAGAGACCCAGTACTTC	CASSSLAGNRPRTQETQYF
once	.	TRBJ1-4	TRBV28	TGTGCCAGCCGAGGGGGTAGTGAAAAACTGTTTTTT	CASRGGSEKLFF
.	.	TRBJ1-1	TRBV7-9	TGTGCCACCGGAAGAGAAGCTTTCTTT	CATGREAFF
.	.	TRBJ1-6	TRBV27	TGTGCCAGCAGTTTAGTGCAGAATTCACCCCTCCACTTT	CASSLVQNSPLHF
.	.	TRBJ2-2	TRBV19	TGTGCCAGTAGTATCAAGCCAAACACCGGGGAGCTGTTTTTT	CASSIKPNTGELFF
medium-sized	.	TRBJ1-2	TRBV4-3	TGCGCCAGCAGCCAAGACAGGGTCCAGGTTTGGGACGGCTACACCTTC	CASSQDRVQVWDGYTF
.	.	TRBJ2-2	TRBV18	TGTGCCAGCTCCCCCAGGGACCCCAGCACCGGGGAGCTGTTTTTT	CASSPRDPSTGELFF
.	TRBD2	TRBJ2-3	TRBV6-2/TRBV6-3	TGTGCCAGCAGTTACTCGGAGGGGACTAGCCCTGATACGCAGTATTTT	CASSYSEGTSPDTQYF
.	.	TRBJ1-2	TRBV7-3	TGTGCCAGCAGCCTTCAACAGGGAGGTGGCTACACCTTC	CASSLQQGGGYTF
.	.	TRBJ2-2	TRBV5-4	TGTGCCAGCAGCTTCTCTGGTGGAACCGGGGAGCTGTTTTTT	CASSFSGGTGELFF
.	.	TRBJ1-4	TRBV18	TGTGCCAGCTCACCGACGGGGGGGGGCGAAAGAAAACTGTTTTTT	CASSPTGGGERKLFF
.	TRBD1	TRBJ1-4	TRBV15	TGTGCCACCAGCAGAGAGGGGGACAGAACTTATGAAAAACTGTTTTTT	CATSREGDRTYEKLFF
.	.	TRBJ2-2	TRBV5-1	TGCGCCAGCAGCTTGCCGACAGCCACCGGGGAGCTGTTTTTT	CASSLPTATGELFF
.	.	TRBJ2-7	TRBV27	TGTGCCAGCAGTTATAACAGGGCCTACGAGCAGTACTTC	CASSYNRAYEQYF
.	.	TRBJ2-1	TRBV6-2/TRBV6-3	TGTGCCAGCAGTTACGAGACAGGAAGCTCCTACAATGAGCAGTTCTTC	CASSYETGSSYNEQFF
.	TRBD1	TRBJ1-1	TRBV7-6	TGTGCCAGCAGCTTAGCGCTAAGGACAGGGAGGAAGGGTAGCACTGAAGCTTTCTTT	CASSLALRTGRKGSTEAFF
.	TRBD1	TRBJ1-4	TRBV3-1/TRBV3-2	TGTGCCAGCAGCCAAGGAGGGACAGGGGTGGCTGAAAAACTGTTTTTT	CASSQGGTGVAEKLFF
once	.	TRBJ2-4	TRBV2	TGTGCCAGCAGCAGGGAGGACATTCAGTACTTC	CASSREDIQYF
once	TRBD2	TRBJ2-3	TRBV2	TGTGCCAGCTCCGGACTAGCGGGCTCGACAGATACGCAGTATTTT	CASSGLAGSTDTQYF
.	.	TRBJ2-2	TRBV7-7	TGTGCTAGCAGCTCCTCCCTCGGACAAGGCGGGGAGCTGTTTTTT	CASSSSLGQGGELFF
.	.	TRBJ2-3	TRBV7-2	TGTGCCAGCAGCCCCTTCTTCTCAGCGGACCCTGGGGATACGCAGTATTTT	CASSPFFSADPGDTQYF
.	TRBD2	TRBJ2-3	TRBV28	TGTGCCAGCAGTTTGATCGGACTAGCGGGAAGCACAGATACGCAGTATTTT	CASSLIGLAGSTDTQYF
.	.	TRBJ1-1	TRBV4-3	TGCGCCAGCAGCCAAGATGTGGTCATCGGTAGGGGAGCTTTCTTT	CASSQDVVIGRGAFF
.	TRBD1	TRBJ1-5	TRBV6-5	TGTGCCAGCAGGACGACAGGGATTAGCAATCAGCCCCAGCATTTT	CASRTTGISNQPQHF
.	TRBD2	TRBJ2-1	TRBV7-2	TGTGCCAGCAGCCCCCGGACTAGCGGGGGGGCCATCTACAATGAGCAGTTCTTC	CASSPRTSGGAIYNEQFF
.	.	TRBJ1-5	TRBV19	TGTGCCAGTAGTCATTCGTCGGGCAGTGGCAATCAGCCCCAGCATTTT	CASSHSSGSGNQPQHF
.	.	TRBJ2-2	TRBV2	TGTGCCAGCGGGCTAGCAGAGACCGGGGAGCTGTTTTTT	CASGLAETGELFF
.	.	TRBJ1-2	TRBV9	TGTGCCAGCAGCGTTAGACAGTTCCTCCCCTATGGCTACACCTTC	CASSVRQFLPYGYTF
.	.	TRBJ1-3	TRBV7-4	TGTGCCAGCAGTCTAATTTCAAGTACAGGGTCTCTAAGCTCTGGAAACACCATATATTTT	CASSLISSTGSLSSGNTIYF
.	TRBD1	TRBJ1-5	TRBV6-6	TGTGCCAGCAGTTCCCCTCCCGACAGGGGCAATCAGCCCCAGCATTTT	CASSSPPDRGNQPQHF
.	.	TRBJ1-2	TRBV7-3	TGTGCCAGCAGCCGATTCGGAGGCAGGGAAGACTATGGCTACACCTTC	CASSRFGGREDYGYTF
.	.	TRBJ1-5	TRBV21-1	TGTGCCAGCAGCAAAGTAGGAAGGGGTCAGCCCCAGCATTTT	CASSKVGRGQPQHF
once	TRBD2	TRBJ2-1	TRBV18	TGTGCCAGTGAGGCGCAGGGACTAGGGAATGAGCAGTTCTTC	CASEAQGLGNEQFF
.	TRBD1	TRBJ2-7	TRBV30	TGTGCCTGGAGTTACGGGACAGGGGTACTCTACGAGCAGTACTTC	CAWSYGTGVLYEQYF
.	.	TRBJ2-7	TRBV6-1	TGTGCCAGCAGTGAATTTGGGGGAACCGACTACGAGCAGTACTTC	CASSEFGGTDYEQYF
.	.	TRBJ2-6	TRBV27	TGTGCCAGCAGTTCCCTCTCTGGGGCCAACGTCCTGACTTTC	CASSSLSGANVLTF
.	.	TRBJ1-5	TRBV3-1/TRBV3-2	TGTGCCAGCAGCCAAGGAGTCCATAGCAATCAGCCCCAGCATTTT	CASSQGVHSNQPQHF
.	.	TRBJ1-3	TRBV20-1	TGCAGTGCTAGTTCCCACTCTGGAAACACCATATATTTT	CSASSHSGNTIYF
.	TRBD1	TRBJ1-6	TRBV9	TGTGCCAGCAGACAGGGGGTCAATAATTCACCCCTCCACTTT	CASRQGVNNSPLHF
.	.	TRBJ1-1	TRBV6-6	TGTGCCAGCAGATTCGAGGATTTGAACACTGAAGCTTTCTTT	CASRFEDLNTEAFF
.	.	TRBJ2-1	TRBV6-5	TGTGCCAGCAGTTACCCTAGGGGTGAGCAGTTCTTC	CASSYPRGEQFF
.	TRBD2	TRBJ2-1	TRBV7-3	TGTGCCAGCAGTCCCGGACTAGCGGGAGGAAATGAGCAGTTCTTC	CASSPGLAGGNEQFF
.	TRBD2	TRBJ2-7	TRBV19	TGTGCCAGTAAGTCACCGGGACTAGTCGAAGAGCAGTACTTC	CASKSPGLVEEQYF
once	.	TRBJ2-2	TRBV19	TGTGCCAGTAGTTTACAGGACACCGGGGAGCTGTTTTTT	CASSLQDTGELFF
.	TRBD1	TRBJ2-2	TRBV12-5	TGTGCTAGTGGTTTGGGACAGGGGAACACCGGGGAGCTGTTTTTT	CASGLGQGNTGELFF
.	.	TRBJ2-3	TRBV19	TGTGCCAGTAGTATACCCACGGGGGGCACAGATACGCAGTATTTT	CASSIPTGGTDTQYF